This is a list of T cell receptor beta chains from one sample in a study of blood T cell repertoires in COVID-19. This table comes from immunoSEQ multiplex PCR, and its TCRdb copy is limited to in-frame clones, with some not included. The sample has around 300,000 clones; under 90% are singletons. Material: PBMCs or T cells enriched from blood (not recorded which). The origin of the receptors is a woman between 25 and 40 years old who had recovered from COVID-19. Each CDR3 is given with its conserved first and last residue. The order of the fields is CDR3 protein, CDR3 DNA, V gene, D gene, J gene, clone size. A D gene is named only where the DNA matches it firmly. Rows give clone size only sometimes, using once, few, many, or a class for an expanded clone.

CDR3 protein: CSTRTSGTDTQYF
CDR3 DNA: TGCAGCACCAGGACTAGCGGCACAGATACGCAGTATTTT
V gene: TRBV29-1
D gene: TRBD2
J gene: TRBJ2-3
clone size: .

CDR3 protein: CASSLVGGVSPEAGYTF
CDR3 DNA: TGTGCCAGCTCCCTGGTCGGGGGGGTATCTCCTGAGGCTGGCTACACCTTC
V gene: TRBV18
D gene: .
J gene: TRBJ1-2
clone size: .

CDR3 protein: CASSHGDRKISGANVLTF
CDR3 DNA: TGCGCCAGCAGCCATGGGGACAGGAAAATCTCTGGGGCCAACGTCCTGACTTTC
V gene: TRBV4-3
D gene: TRBD1
J gene: TRBJ2-6
clone size: .

CDR3 protein: CASSFQFPSNQPQHF
CDR3 DNA: TGTGCCAGCAGCTTTCAGTTCCCTAGCAATCAGCCCCAGCATTTT
V gene: TRBV5-6
D gene: .
J gene: TRBJ1-5
clone size: .

CDR3 protein: CASSILGPWGDGYTF
CDR3 DNA: TGTGCCAGTAGTATATTGGGCCCGTGGGGAGATGGCTACACCTTC
V gene: TRBV19
D gene: .
J gene: TRBJ1-2
clone size: .

CDR3 protein: CSVEASGANYGYTF
CDR3 DNA: TGCAGCGTTGAGGCCTCCGGGGCTAACTATGGCTACACCTTC
V gene: TRBV29-1
D gene: .
J gene: TRBJ1-2
clone size: .

CDR3 protein: CASCVNLPSEQYF
CDR3 DNA: TGTGCCAGCTGCGTGAACCTCCCCTCCGAGCAGTACTTC
V gene: TRBV2
D gene: .
J gene: TRBJ2-7
clone size: .

CDR3 protein: CASSEVTTDYGYTF
CDR3 DNA: TGTGCCAGCAGTGAAGTAACAACAGATTATGGCTACACCTTC
V gene: TRBV2
D gene: .
J gene: TRBJ1-2
clone size: .

CDR3 protein: CASSLLREGLNEQFF
CDR3 DNA: TGTGCCAGCAGCTTACTCCGGGAGGGTTTGAATGAGCAGTTCTTC
V gene: TRBV11-2
D gene: TRBD2
J gene: TRBJ2-1
clone size: .

CDR3 protein: CASSQKEQTNTGELFF
CDR3 DNA: TGCGCCAGCAGTCAAAAGGAACAGACGAACACCGGGGAGCTGTTTTTT
V gene: TRBV23-1
D gene: .
J gene: TRBJ2-2
clone size: once

CDR3 protein: CSVPKNRVTQYF
CDR3 DNA: TGCAGCGTTCCCAAAAACAGGGTGACGCAGTATTTT
V gene: TRBV29-1
D gene: .
J gene: TRBJ2-3
clone size: .

CDR3 protein: CASSHLDRGLSGNTIYF
CDR3 DNA: TGTGCCAGCAGCCACCTCGACAGGGGGCTATCTGGAAACACCATATATTTT
V gene: TRBV4-2
D gene: TRBD1
J gene: TRBJ1-3
clone size: .

CDR3 protein: CASSQAPSGVTGELFF
CDR3 DNA: TGTGCCAGCAGCCAAGCGCCAAGCGGGGTGACCGGGGAGCTGTTTTTT
V gene: TRBV4-2
D gene: TRBD2
J gene: TRBJ2-2
clone size: .

CDR3 protein: CAWSIKGAGEQYF
CDR3 DNA: TGTGCCTGGAGTATCAAGGGGGCAGGAGAGCAGTACTTC
V gene: TRBV30
D gene: TRBD1
J gene: TRBJ2-7
clone size: .

CDR3 protein: CSVLLLAGGRDTQYF
CDR3 DNA: TGCAGCGTCCTCCTACTAGCGGGAGGGCGAGATACGCAGTATTTT
V gene: TRBV29-1
D gene: TRBD2
J gene: TRBJ2-3
clone size: .

CDR3 protein: CASSEAGHEQYF
CDR3 DNA: TGTGCCAGCAGTGAAGCAGGCCACGAGCAGTACTTC
V gene: TRBV25-1
D gene: .
J gene: TRBJ2-7
clone size: .

CDR3 protein: CASSDDRDFTDTQYF
CDR3 DNA: TGTGCCAGCAGTGACGACCGGGACTTCACAGATACGCAGTATTTT
V gene: TRBV25-1
D gene: .
J gene: TRBJ2-3
clone size: once

CDR3 protein: CASSLTSGIYNEQFF
CDR3 DNA: TGCGCCAGCAGCTTGACTAGCGGGATCTACAATGAGCAGTTCTTC
V gene: TRBV5-1
D gene: TRBD2
J gene: TRBJ2-1
clone size: .

CDR3 protein: CASSLVGGRHTEAFF
CDR3 DNA: TGTGCCAGCAGTTTGGTGGGGGGGCGACACACTGAAGCTTTCTTT
V gene: TRBV28
D gene: .
J gene: TRBJ1-1
clone size: .

CDR3 protein: CASTRDYGYTF
CDR3 DNA: TGTGCCAGTACACGAGATTATGGCTACACCTTC
V gene: TRBV19
D gene: .
J gene: TRBJ1-2
clone size: .

CDR3 protein: CASSPTGQETQYF
CDR3 DNA: TGTGCCAGCAGCCCGACAGGTCAAGAGACCCAGTACTTC
V gene: TRBV3-1/TRBV3-2
D gene: .
J gene: TRBJ2-5
clone size: .

CDR3 protein: CASRSNDRGYEQYF
CDR3 DNA: TGTGCCAGCAGATCAAATGACAGGGGATACGAGCAGTACTTC
V gene: TRBV27
D gene: TRBD1
J gene: TRBJ2-7
clone size: once

CDR3 protein: CASSLGIGGYYEQYF
CDR3 DNA: TGTGCCAGCAGCTTAGGCATCGGGGGTTACTACGAGCAGTACTTC
V gene: TRBV11-2
D gene: .
J gene: TRBJ2-7
clone size: .

CDR3 protein: CASSIGGGETQYF
CDR3 DNA: TGTGCCAGTAGTATAGGAGGGGGAGAGACCCAGTACTTC
V gene: TRBV19
D gene: .
J gene: TRBJ2-5
clone size: .

CDR3 protein: CASSATTQGNTEAFF
CDR3 DNA: TGTGCCAGTAGCGCTACGACTCAGGGTAACACTGAAGCTTTCTTT
V gene: TRBV19
D gene: .
J gene: TRBJ1-1
clone size: .

CDR3 protein: CASSSIAGYNEQFF
CDR3 DNA: TGTGCCAGCAGTTCCATAGCGGGTTACAATGAGCAGTTCTTC
V gene: TRBV27
D gene: TRBD2
J gene: TRBJ2-1
clone size: .

CDR3 protein: CASSTRRTGLNEQYF
CDR3 DNA: TGTGCCAGTAGTACTAGACGGACAGGGCTAAACGAGCAGTACTTC
V gene: TRBV19
D gene: TRBD1
J gene: TRBJ2-7
clone size: .

CDR3 protein: CASSLARQGDEKLFF
CDR3 DNA: TGTGCCAGCAGCTTAGCTCGTCAGGGTGATGAAAAACTGTTTTTT
V gene: TRBV7-9
D gene: .
J gene: TRBJ1-4
clone size: .

CDR3 protein: CASSQDPGAYNEQFF
CDR3 DNA: TGTGCCAGCAGCCAAGATCCGGGAGCCTACAATGAGCAGTTCTTC
V gene: TRBV4-2
D gene: .
J gene: TRBJ2-1
clone size: .

CDR3 protein: CSARDRPYGYTF
CDR3 DNA: TGCAGCGCCCGGGACAGGCCCTATGGCTACACCTTC
V gene: TRBV29-1
D gene: TRBD1
J gene: TRBJ1-2
clone size: .

CDR3 protein: CASSQDWERDSYEQYF
CDR3 DNA: TGTGCCAGCAGCCAAGATTGGGAGCGGGACTCCTACGAGCAGTACTTC
V gene: TRBV4-2
D gene: TRBD2
J gene: TRBJ2-7
clone size: .

CDR3 protein: CASSKTSGDQETQYF
CDR3 DNA: TGTGCCAGTAGTAAGACTAGCGGAGACCAAGAGACCCAGTACTTC
V gene: TRBV19
D gene: TRBD2
J gene: TRBJ2-5
clone size: .

CDR3 protein: CASSSREGVHGYTF
CDR3 DNA: TGTGCCAGCAGTTCCCGTGAGGGGGTCCATGGCTACACCTTC
V gene: TRBV27
D gene: .
J gene: TRBJ1-2
clone size: .

CDR3 protein: CASGTGPQTYGYTF
CDR3 DNA: TGTGCCAGCGGGACAGGTCCCCAAACCTATGGCTACACCTTC
V gene: TRBV9
D gene: TRBD1
J gene: TRBJ1-2
clone size: once

CDR3 protein: CASSFSSDNEQFF
CDR3 DNA: TGTGCCAGCAGTTTTTCTAGTGACAATGAGCAGTTCTTC
V gene: TRBV27
D gene: .
J gene: TRBJ2-1
clone size: .

CDR3 protein: CASGLSPLHF
CDR3 DNA: TGTGCCAGCGGACTTTCACCCCTCCACTTT
V gene: TRBV27
D gene: .
J gene: TRBJ1-6
clone size: .

CDR3 protein: CASSIGTTYEQYF
CDR3 DNA: TGTGCCAGCAGCATCGGGACAACCTACGAGCAGTACTTC
V gene: TRBV6-2/TRBV6-3
D gene: .
J gene: TRBJ2-7
clone size: .

CDR3 protein: CASSEYRTSGRYEQYF
CDR3 DNA: TGTGCCAGCAGTGAATACCGGACTAGCGGGAGGTACGAGCAGTACTTC
V gene: TRBV25-1
D gene: TRBD2
J gene: TRBJ2-7
clone size: .

CDR3 protein: CASSLLGSRYGYTF
CDR3 DNA: TGTGCCAGTAGTCTTCTCGGGTCGCGCTATGGCTACACCTTC
V gene: TRBV19
D gene: .
J gene: TRBJ1-2
clone size: once

CDR3 protein: CASSQQGREQYF
CDR3 DNA: TGTGCCAGCAGCCAACAGGGACGCGAGCAGTACTTC
V gene: TRBV28
D gene: .
J gene: TRBJ2-7
clone size: .

CDR3 protein: CSASGTGGTFKAFF
CDR3 DNA: TGCAGTGCTAGTGGAACAGGGGGGACCTTTAAAGCTTTCTTT
V gene: TRBV20-1
D gene: TRBD1
J gene: TRBJ1-1
clone size: .

CDR3 protein: CASSSGVEAQYF
CDR3 DNA: TGTGCCAGCAGTTCAGGGGTAGAGGCCCAGTACTTC
V gene: TRBV2
D gene: .
J gene: TRBJ2-5
clone size: .